What follows are 14 T cell receptor beta chains derived from one specimen sequenced in a study of T cells in Graves' hyperthyroidism and ophthalmopathy. Template material for amplifying TCR beta CDR3 regions consisted of RNA transcripts. Carried out on the TCR CDR3, a first-round RT-PCR used the HTBI primer set. TCRdb re-called the multiplex PCR reads with MiXCR, one entry per CDR3 protein. The sample contains about 710,000 distinct CDR3 sequences, about 15% of which appear only once. Sequencing was done on a sample of blood. The receptors shown here come from a man between 18 and 35 years old with Graves' hyperthyroidism.

The chain links TRBV11-2 to TRBJ2-5; D is possibly TRBD2 (6 bases). The V end was cut by 1 base, the J end by 2 bases, with 17 bases between. CDR3 size: 17 residues. The germline CDR1 and CDR2 sequences are SGHAT and FQNNGV. The CDR3 protein is CASSLGVLLAAQETQYF. The CDR3, as DNA: TGTGCCAGCAGCTTAGGGGTATTGTTAGCGGCACAAGAGACCCAGTACTTC.

This clonotype was counted ten times or more. This rearrangement joins TRBV20-1 to TRBJ1-6, with D tentatively TRBD1 (5 bases). The CDR3 has 14 amino acids. The V end was cut by 5 bases, the J end by 7 bases, with 15 bases between. Germline V gives CDR1 DFQATT, CDR2 SNEGSKA (reference sequence). This CDR3 reads CSAARPGSNSPLHF. CDR3 DNA sequence: TGCAGTGCTGCGAGGCCAGGGAGCAATTCACCCCTCCACTTT.

This clonotype was seen many times. The chain couples TRBV6-1 to TRBJ1-1, with a weak D call TRBD1 (6 bases). The CDR3 totals 16 residues. Germline loops: CDR1 MNHNS, CDR2 SASEGT. V gave up 7 bases and J gave up 9 bases, with 27 bases separating them. The CDR3 nucleotides are TGTGCCAGCACCGAATGGGCACAGGGTATGTTTGGGCAAGCTTTCTTT. This translates into CASTEWAQGMFGQAFF.

The rearrangement uses TRBV24-1 and TRBJ2-2; 10 nucleotides agree with TRBD2. Germline-derived CDR1 and CDR2 are KGHDR and SFDVKD. Trimming removed 3 bases from V and 6 bases from J; junction bases left unmatched: 9. There are 17 residues in the CDR3. In nucleotides, the CDR3 is TGTGCCACCAGTGATGCTACTAGCGGGAAACTAGCCGGGGAGCTGTTTTTT. This translates into CATSDATSGKLAGELFF.

DNA for the CDR3: TGTGCCACCAGCAGACAACAGGTGAACACCGGGGAGCTGTTTTTT. It encodes CATSRQQVNTGELFF. The chain employs TRBV15 and TRBJ2-2, with a weak D call TRBD1 (5 bases). This CDR3 spans 15 amino acids. Germline assignment: CDR1 LNHNV and CDR2 YYDKDF (reference sequence). Trimming took off 2 bases at V and 1 base at J, with 8 bases between the two ends.

This clonotype has a handful of counts. The chain recombines TRBV5-5 with TRBJ2-3; 11 positions match TRBD1. This CDR3 has 15 residues. Germline V lookup: CDR1 SGHKS, CDR2 YYEKEE (reference sequence). With V trimmed by 9 bases and J by 5 bases, 11 bases remained unmatched. DNA of the CDR3: TGTGCCACCTCGAAAGGACAGGGGGCGGAAGATACGCAGTATTTT. Translated, it gives CATSKGQGAEDTQYF.

The rearrangement uses TRBV4-2 and TRBJ2-3; D gene unclear. The germline V and J ends were trimmed by 0 bases and 5 bases, with 12 bases remaining between them. Germline assignment: CDR1 LGHNA and CDR2 YNFKEQ. The CDR3 runs to 15 residues. CDR3 residues: CASSQDSPVIDTQYF. CDR3 sequence (DNA): TGTGCCAGCAGCCAAGACTCCCCGGTAATAGATACGCAGTATTTT.

This clonotype was counted at least ten times. V is TRBV10-3 and J is TRBJ1-1; maybe TRBD1 (5 bases). V shed 8 bases and J shed 0 bases, with 16 bases lying between them. There are 15 residues in the CDR3. CDR1 ENHRY and CDR2 SYGVKD come from the germline V gene. CDR3: CAILSDKGMNTEAFF. The CDR3 DNA reads TGTGCCATCCTCAGTGATAAGGGGATGAACACTGAAGCTTTCTTT.

Here the CDR3 DNA reads TGTGCCAGCAGCTTAAGGTTCCGGGACAGGCCACTAGCGGGTGGGTACGAGCAGTTCTTC. Its translation: CASSLRFRDRPLAGGYEQFF. V gene TRBV28 combines with J gene TRBJ2-7; the D gene is possibly TRBD2 (9 bases). The J call is doubtful: the DNA matches TRBJ2-1 better. Germline loops: CDR1 MDHEN, CDR2 SYDVKM. The CDR3 runs to 20 residues.

This clonotype has at least ten counts. The chain is built from TRBV6-1 and TRBJ2-2; 8 nucleotides match TRBD2. Trimming at V came to 4 bases and at J to 2 bases, leaving 3 bases not matched to a gene. The CDR3 extends over 15 amino acids. Germline V lookup: CDR1 MNHNS, CDR2 SASEGT. CDR3 in DNA: TGTGCCAGCAGTGGGGGGACTAGTAACACCGGGGAGCTGTTTTTT. Amino acids: CASSGGTSNTGELFF.

The CDR3 is CASTVPTGELFF. CDR3 coding DNA: TGTGCCAGCACCGTCCCCACCGGGGAGCTGTTTTTT. This chain uses TRBV12-3 or TRBV12-4 with TRBJ2-2; D not certain. Trimming shortened V by 7 bases and J by 4 bases, and 7 bases separated the two germline ends. The CDR3 is made up of 12 amino acids.

This clonotype was observed at least ten times. V and J are TRBV7-2 and TRBJ2-7; unclear D gene. From germline, CDR1 is SGHTA and CDR2 FQGNSA. Trimming removed 1 base at V and 2 bases at J, with 15 bases between. This CDR3 is built from 16 residues. In DNA form, the CDR3 reads TGTGCCAGCAGCTTAGTGGGCAGGATCAGCGCCTACGAGCAGTACTTC. It yields the protein CASSLVGRISAYEQYF.

This clonotype was counted a few times. The CDR3 protein is CSARVPSGQETQYF. CDR3 nucleotides: TGCAGTGCTAGAGTGCCTAGCGGGCAAGAGACCCAGTACTTC. This sequence joins TRBV20-1 and TRBJ2-5; 8 positions match TRBD2. Trimming cost V 1 base and J 2 bases; bases outside gene matches: 3. The germline V gene encodes CDR1 DFQATT and CDR2 SNEGSKA (reference sequence). This CDR3 spans 14 amino acids.

The V gene is TRBV28, the J gene TRBJ2-1, with TRBD1 identical over 12 bases. The germline gives CDR1 MDHEN, CDR2 SYDVKM. V shed 5 bases and J 7 bases; nucleotides not matched to a gene: 6. This CDR3 has 15 residues. The chain's CDR3 is CASSPGTGGMNEQFF. The CDR3 coding sequence is TGTGCCAGCAGTCCCGGGACAGGGGGCATGAATGAGCAGTTCTTC.